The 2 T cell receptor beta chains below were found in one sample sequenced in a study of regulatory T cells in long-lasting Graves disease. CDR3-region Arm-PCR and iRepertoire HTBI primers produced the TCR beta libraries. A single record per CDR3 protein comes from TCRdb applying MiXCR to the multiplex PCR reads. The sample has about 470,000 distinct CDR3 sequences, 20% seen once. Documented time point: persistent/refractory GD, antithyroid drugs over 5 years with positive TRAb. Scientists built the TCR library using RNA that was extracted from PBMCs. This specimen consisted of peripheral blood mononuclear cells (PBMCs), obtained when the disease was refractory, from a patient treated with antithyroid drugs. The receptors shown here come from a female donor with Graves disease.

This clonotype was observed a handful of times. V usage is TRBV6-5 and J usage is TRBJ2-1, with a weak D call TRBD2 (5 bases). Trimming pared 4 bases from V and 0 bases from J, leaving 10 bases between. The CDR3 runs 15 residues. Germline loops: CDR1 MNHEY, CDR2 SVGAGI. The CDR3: CASSSSQSSYNEQFF. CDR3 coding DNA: TGTGCCAGCAGTTCTAGCCAGAGCTCCTACAATGAGCAGTTCTTC.

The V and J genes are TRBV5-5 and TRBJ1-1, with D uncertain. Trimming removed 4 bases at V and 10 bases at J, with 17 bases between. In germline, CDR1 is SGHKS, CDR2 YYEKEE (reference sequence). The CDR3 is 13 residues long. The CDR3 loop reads CASSVGPTSGAFF. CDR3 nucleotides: TGTGCCAGCAGCGTAGGACCCACATCCGGAGCTTTCTTT.